This T cell receptor beta chain originates from a study of technical replicates of blood from several donors. Trimming shortened V by 4 bases and J by 1 base, and 11 bases separated the two germline ends. This CDR3 has 15 residues. CDR1 MGHRA and CDR2 YSYEKL come from the germline V gene. Profiling relied on immunoSEQ multiplex PCR, and the TCRdb table lists in-frame clones only, not all of them. In the table there are approximately 69,000 clones, just under 97% of which are singletons. This clone was counted a single time. The sequence was obtained from a human donor in good health. V is TRBV4-1 and J is TRBJ1-5; D is undetermined. Material for sequencing was T cells isolated from PBMCs. For the CDR3, the DNA is TGCGCCAGCAGCCCGATTGACGGGAGCAATCAGCCCCAGCATTTT. Its translation is CASSPIDGSNQPQHF.